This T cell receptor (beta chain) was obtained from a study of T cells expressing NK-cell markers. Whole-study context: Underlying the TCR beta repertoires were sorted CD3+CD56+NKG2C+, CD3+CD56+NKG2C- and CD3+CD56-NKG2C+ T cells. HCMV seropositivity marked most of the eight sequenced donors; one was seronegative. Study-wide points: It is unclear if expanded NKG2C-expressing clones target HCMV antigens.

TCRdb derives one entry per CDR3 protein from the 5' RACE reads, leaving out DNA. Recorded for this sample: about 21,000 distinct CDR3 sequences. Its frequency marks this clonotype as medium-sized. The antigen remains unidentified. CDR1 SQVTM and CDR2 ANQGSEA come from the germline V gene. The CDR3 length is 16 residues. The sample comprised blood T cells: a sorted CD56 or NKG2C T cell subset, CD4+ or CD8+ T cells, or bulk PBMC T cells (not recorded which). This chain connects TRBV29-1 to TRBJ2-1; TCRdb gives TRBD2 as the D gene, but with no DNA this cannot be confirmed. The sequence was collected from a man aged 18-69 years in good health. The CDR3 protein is CSVAGLAGEMGNEQFF.